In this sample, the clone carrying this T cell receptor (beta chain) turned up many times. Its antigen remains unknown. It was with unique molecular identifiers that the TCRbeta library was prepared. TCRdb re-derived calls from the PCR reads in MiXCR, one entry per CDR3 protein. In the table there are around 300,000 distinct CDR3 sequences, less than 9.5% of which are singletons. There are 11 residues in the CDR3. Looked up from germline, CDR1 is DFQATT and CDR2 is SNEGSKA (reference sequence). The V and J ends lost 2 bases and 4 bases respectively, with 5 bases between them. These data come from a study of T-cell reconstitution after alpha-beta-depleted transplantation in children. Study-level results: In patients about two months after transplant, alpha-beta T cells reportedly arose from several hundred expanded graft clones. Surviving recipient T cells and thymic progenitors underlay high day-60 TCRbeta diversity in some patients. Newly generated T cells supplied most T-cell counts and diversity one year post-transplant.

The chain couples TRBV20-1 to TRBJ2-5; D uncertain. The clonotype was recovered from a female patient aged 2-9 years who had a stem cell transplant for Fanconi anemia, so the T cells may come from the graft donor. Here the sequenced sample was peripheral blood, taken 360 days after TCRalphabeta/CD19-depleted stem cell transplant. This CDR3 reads CSARPGETQYF. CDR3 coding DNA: TGCAGTGCTAGACCTGGAGAGACCCAGTACTTC.